This T cell receptor (beta chain) was retrieved from a study of OX40 agonist ivuxolimab in advanced cancers. Only in-frame clones appear in the TCRdb table, and some are missing; sequencing was by immunoSEQ multiplex PCR. The table has approximately 80,000 clones, 85% seen once. This CDR3 has 15 residues. CDR1 is KGHSH and CDR2 is LQKENI in the germline V gene. V lost 3 bases to trimming and J lost 1 base, with 11 bases between them. The sequencing used CD4+ or CD8+ T cells sorted from blood, collected in a trial of the OX40 agonist ivuxolimab. The chain links TRBV18 to TRBJ2-3; D is possibly TRBD1 (5 bases). The TCR comes from an adult with an advanced solid tumor such as melanoma, head and neck, liver or kidney cancer. CDR3 loop: CASSPPGRGTDTQYF. In nucleotides, the CDR3 is TGTGCCAGCTCACCCCCAGGGCGCGGCACAGATACGCAGTATTTT.